The 30 T cell receptor beta chains presented below share a single source sample, sequenced in a study of breast tumors, draining lymph nodes, adjacent tissues (dated by TCRdb to 2016 to 2017). Receptors were amplified or captured by multiplex PCR. Sequencing instrument: Illumina HiSeq 2000. The public reads were reanalyzed by TCRdb: fastp trimming at Q25, MiXCR alignment, in-frame beta chains only. Entries are consolidated by CDR3 protein sequence, retaining the most common genes and DNA. The sample table shows a few hundred thousand distinct CDR3 sequences, and about 34% are seen once. Approximately 3.6% of the sample rests with the top ten. The axillary draining lymph nodes of breast cancer patients were the source of the lymph node samples. Sample: axillary lymph node tissue. Source of these receptors: a female donor with breast cancer. Some clones in this sample may be carry-over from other donors' samples.

Concerning this clonotype itself: A much larger clone sits a single nucleotide away, making a read error possible. CDR3 DNA sequence: TGTGCCAGCAGCTCACGACTAGCTTCTGAGCGGTTCTTC. This translates into CASSSRLASERFF. V usage is TRBV7-9 and J usage is TRBJ2-1; 7 nucleotides match TRBD2. CDR1 is SEHNR, CDR2 FQNEAQ, per germline (reference sequence). This CDR3 is built from 13 residues. Full variable domain (rest looked up from reference TRBV7-9 and TRBJ2-1): DTGVSQNPRHKITKRGQNVTFRCDPISEHNRLYWYRQTLGQGPEFLTYFQNEAQLEKSRLLSDRFSAERPKGSFSTLEIQRTEQGDSAMYLCASSSRLASERFFGPGTRLTVL.

The table lists this clonotype with a few counts. V usage is TRBV20-1 and J usage is TRBJ1-3; no definite D call. V gave up 6 bases and J gave up 8 bases, with 11 bases separating them. The germline CDR1 and CDR2 sequences are DFQATT and SNEGSKA (reference sequence). This CDR3 region has 11 residues. CDR3 region: CSAMLGDTIYF. CDR3 bases: TGCAGTGCAATGCTAGGAGACACCATATATTTT.

The chain carries TRBV12-3 or TRBV12-4 and TRBJ2-1; no clear D gene. The CDR3 length is 16 residues. V was clipped by 4 bases and J by 5 bases, with 18 bases between them. CDR3 nucleotides: TGTGCCAGCAGTTACTACGGGCTACCGGGCGACAATGAGCAGTTCTTC. Its protein is CASSYYGLPGDNEQFF.

This clonotype was observed a few times. The chain couples TRBV30 to TRBJ1-5; D is unresolved. The ends were cut back, 0 bases at V and 0 bases at J, with 6 bases in the middle. This CDR3 is built from 14 residues. The V gene's germline CDR1 is GTSNPN and CDR2 SVGIG (reference sequence). The DNA for the CDR3 is TGTGCCTGGAGTGTGGATTATAGCAATCAGCCCCAGCATTTT. It encodes CAWSVDYSNQPQHF.

As for this clonotype: A much more abundant neighbour one base away suggests this may be a read error. CDR3 sequence: CAGSYTGGPQHF. Written as DNA, the CDR3 is TGTGCCGGCAGTTATACAGGAGGGCCCCAGCATTTT. The chain joins TRBV12-3 or TRBV12-4 to TRBJ1-5, with D maybe TRBD1 (5 bases). There are 12 residues in the CDR3.

This sequence joins TRBV5-1 and TRBJ2-6; D remains unclear. Germline CDR1 SGHRS, CDR2 YFSETQ. The CDR3 length is 11 residues. Trimming pared 0 bases from V and 10 bases from J, leaving 2 bases between. The CDR3 here is CASSLANVLTF. The CDR3 coding sequence is TGCGCCAGCAGCTTGGCTAACGTCCTGACTTTC.

The rearrangement joins TRBV9 to TRBJ2-7, with TRBD2 as a possible D gene (6 bases). Per the germline V gene, CDR1 is SGDLS and CDR2 is YYNGEE. This CDR3 is 15 amino acids long. The V gene lost 3 bases and the J gene lost 1 base, with 14 bases spanning the gap. This chain's CDR3 is CASSEAAGLSYEQYF. CDR3 bases: TGTGCCAGCAGCGAAGCGGCGGGACTTTCCTACGAGCAGTACTTC.

This rearrangement joins TRBV7-9 to TRBJ2-6; D is unclear. Germline-derived CDR1 and CDR2 are SEHNR and FQNEAQ (reference sequence). Between the trimmed V and J ends, which lost 5 bases and 10 bases, there was a span of 9 bases. The CDR3 is 12 amino acids. The CDR3 DNA reads TGTGCCAGCAGCGATGGGATTAACGTCCTGACTTTC. This sequence encodes CASSDGINVLTF.

Sample share makes this clonotype medium-sized. The V gene is TRBV10-2, the J gene TRBJ1-3; no definite D call. The CDR3 runs to 16 residues. The V and J ends lost 6 bases and 0 bases respectively, with 15 bases between them. From germline, CDR1 is WSHSY and CDR2 SAAADI. CDR3 sequence (DNA): TGCGCCAGCAGGGGGTCGGACTTCCACTCTGGAAACACCATATATTTT. As protein: CASRGSDFHSGNTIYF.

The table lists this clonotype with many counts. The rearrangement links TRBV11-3 to TRBJ1-2; 7 nucleotides align to TRBD1. The V and J ends lost 4 bases and 5 bases, in that order; junction bases with no gene match: 10. The V gene's germline CDR1 is SGHNT and CDR2 YENEEA. The CDR3 consists of 15 residues. CDR3 in amino acids: CASSYSTGREYGYTF. CDR3 bases: TGTGCCAGCAGCTACTCGACAGGGAGGGAGTATGGCTACACCTTC.

With respect to this clonotype: This may stem from a read error, because a much larger clone lies one nucleotide away. This chain links TRBV11-2 with TRBJ2-7; the D is unclear. Germline V CDR1 and CDR2: SGHAT, FQNNGV. This CDR3 is 9 amino acids long. The DNA for the CDR3 is TGTGTCAGCGTCTACGAGCAGTACTTC. Its protein is CVSVYEQYF.

This clonotype has a count of ten or more. The genes are TRBV5-1 and TRBJ2-7, with D perhaps matching TRBD2 (5 bases). The CDR3 is 14 amino acids. Germline V gene lookup returns CDR1 SGHRS and CDR2 YFSETQ. V lost 1 base to trimming and J lost 6 bases, with 14 bases between them. The CDR3 sequence: CASSLLGANGEQYF. Written as DNA, the CDR3 is TGCGCCAGCAGCTTGCTGGGAGCGAACGGCGAGCAGTACTTC.

The chain recombines TRBV12-3 or TRBV12-4 with TRBJ2-4; 9 bases align to TRBD2. V was pared by 7 bases and J by 3 bases, with 4 bases of the junction left unmatched. The CDR3 has 14 residues. CDR3 sequence (DNA): TGTGCCAGCACGCGGGAGGGAGTCAAAAACATTCAGTACTTC. Its translation: CASTREGVKNIQYF.

This chain joins TRBV5-6 and TRBJ1-2, with D unresolved. V dropped 0 bases and J dropped 0 bases, with 9 bases sitting between them. Germline CDR1 SGHDT, CDR2 YYEEEE. The CDR3 consists of 15 residues. CDR3 bases: TGTGCCAGCAGCTTGGGGTTGGGGACTAACTATGGCTACACCTTC. The encoded protein is CASSLGLGTNYGYTF.

This clonotype was found many times. The chain is built from TRBV6-6 and TRBJ1-2; 9 positions match TRBD1. J gave up 4 bases and V 5 bases, and 2 bases lay outside the gene matches. Germline V gene sequence: CDR1 MNHNY, CDR2 SVGAGI (reference sequence). The CDR3 is 13 amino acids. The DNA of the CDR3 is TGTGCCAGCAGTCGGGACAGGGTCTATGGCTACACCTTC. Protein product: CASSRDRVYGYTF.

CDR3 protein: CASSPTAKIPDPGLAGANNEQFF. In DNA form, the CDR3 reads TGTGCCAGCAGCCCCACAGCCAAGATTCCAGACCCAGGACTAGCGGGGGCCAACAATGAGCAGTTCTTC. The V and J genes are TRBV11-3 and TRBJ2-1, with 13 bases identical to TRBD2. The CDR3 consists of 23 residues. V was pared by 5 bases and J by 5 bases, with 27 bases of the junction left unmatched. Germline V gene lookup returns CDR1 SGHNT and CDR2 YENEEA.

This clonotype was observed a handful of times. This clone may be a read error of a much larger clone one base away. The rearrangement uses TRBV9 and TRBJ2-3, with a possible D match to TRBD1 (6 bases). The J call could be wrong; TRBJ1-5 is a better fit for the DNA end. Germline V gene lookup returns CDR1 SGDLS and CDR2 YYNGEE. This CDR3 is built from 15 residues. This chain's CDR3 is CASSVAAGGKDTQHF. In DNA form, the CDR3 reads TGTGCCAGCAGCGTAGCAGCGGGGGGCAAAGATACGCAGCATTTT.

This clonotype was recorded many times. The chain joins TRBV2 to TRBJ2-3; D is ambiguous. This CDR3 has 10 amino acids. CDR1 is SNHLY and CDR2 is FYNNEI in the germline V gene. V dropped 8 bases and J dropped 4 bases, with 4 bases sitting between them. In nucleotides, the CDR3 is TGTGCCAGCCAGGCAGATACGCAGTATTTT. This translates into CASQADTQYF.

This clonotype was seen ten or more times. The rearrangement uses TRBV7-2 and TRBJ2-7; D is tentatively TRBD1 or TRBD2 (5 bases each). The CDR3 length is 15 residues. V was cut by 2 bases and J by 2 bases, with 13 bases left in between. Germline CDR1 SGHTA, CDR2 FQGNSA. CDR3 in DNA: TGTGCCAGCAGCTTATCCGGGACCCCCACCTACGAGCAGTACTTC. It encodes CASSLSGTPTYEQYF.

This clonotype was found many times. The chain employs TRBV2 and TRBJ1-5, with a possible D match to TRBD1 (6 bases). Trimming removed 6 bases from V and 3 bases from J, with 15 bases in between. CDR1 is SNHLY and CDR2 is FYNNEI in the germline V gene. This CDR3 comprises 15 residues. CDR3 amino acids: CASRTGTTYNQPQHF. The CDR3 DNA is TGTGCCAGCAGAACCGGGACAACTTACAATCAGCCCCAGCATTTT.

V usage is TRBV5-1 and J usage is TRBJ2-1, with no clear D. Trimming removed 2 bases from V and 0 bases from J, with 21 bases in between. The CDR3 runs to 19 residues. CDR1 and CDR2 (germline): SGHRS, YFSETQ. CDR3 residues: CASSLSPSLKESSYNEQFF. The DNA of the CDR3 is TGCGCCAGCAGCTTAAGTCCCAGTTTGAAGGAGAGCTCCTACAATGAGCAGTTCTTC. Full variable domain (remainder filled in from reference TRBV5-1 and TRBJ2-1): KAGVTQTPRYLIKTRGQQVTLSCSPISGHRSVSWYQQTPGQGLQFLFEYFSETQRNKGNFPGRFSGRQFSNSRSEMNVSTLELGDSALYLCASSLSPSLKESSYNEQFFGPGTRLTVL.

Ten or more counts support this clonotype. The chain recombines TRBV5-6 with TRBJ2-3; D might be TRBD1 or TRBD2, each matching 6 bases. The CDR3 extends over 13 amino acids. The ends were cut back, 4 bases at V and 4 bases at J, with 10 bases in the middle. Per germline, CDR1 SGHDT and CDR2 YYEEEE. The CDR3 nucleotides are TGTGCCAGCAGCCTGGGGGGCCCAGATACGCAGTATTTT. Amino acid sequence: CASSLGGPDTQYF.

In this sample, this clonotype turned up many times. As DNA, the CDR3 is TGTGCCAGCAGCTTAGGGCCCGAAGGGAAGAGGGTGTACGAGCAGTACTTC. Amino acid sequence: CASSLGPEGKRVYEQYF. V gene TRBV7-6 combines with J gene TRBJ2-7; tentatively, D is TRBD2 (5 bases). The germline CDR1 and CDR2 sequences are SGHVS and FNYEAQ. V dropped 1 base and J dropped 4 bases, with 20 bases sitting between them. The CDR3 covers 17 residues.

This clonotype was observed at least ten times. The chain employs TRBV29-1 and TRBJ2-3, with 9 bases fitting TRBD1. The germline V gene encodes CDR1 SQVTM and CDR2 ANQGSEA. The CDR3 contains 15 residues. V lost 2 bases, J lost 0 bases, and 3 bases stayed unmatched. The CDR3 sequence is CSVETGGSSTDTQYF. The CDR3 region has the DNA TGCAGCGTTGAAACAGGGGGCAGCAGCACAGATACGCAGTATTTT.

J is TRBJ2-5 and V is TRBV7-8; 11 bases match TRBD2. V was clipped by 4 bases and J by 4 bases; unmatched bases: 5. Per germline, CDR1 SGHVS and CDR2 FQNEAQ. The CDR3 has 15 residues. CDR3 protein: CASSSPTSGRETQYF. The CDR3 DNA reads TGTGCCAGCAGCTCCCCTACTAGCGGGAGAGAGACCCAGTACTTC.

The chain combines TRBV7-9 with TRBJ2-7; D gene ambiguous. This CDR3 contains 14 residues. CDR1 is SEHNR, CDR2 FQNEAQ, per germline (reference sequence). V lost 2 bases and J lost 2, with 10 bases in between. This chain's CDR3 is CASSLTVATYEQYF. CDR3 DNA: TGTGCCAGCAGCTTAACGGTCGCAACCTACGAGCAGTACTTC.

A word on this clonotype: The junction departs from germline at one end; a sequencing error may be responsible. The V gene is TRBV19, the J gene TRBJ2-6; 7 nucleotides line up with TRBD1. There are 14 residues in the CDR3. Germline V gives CDR1 LNHDA, CDR2 SQIVND (reference sequence). DNA of the CDR3: TGTGCCAGTAGTATAGGGCCAGGGGGCAACGTCCTGACTTTC. Translation: CASSIGPGGNVLTF.

Comments on this clonotype: This may be a read error: a much more frequent sequence differs by one nucleotide. The chain links TRBV10-1 to TRBJ1-2; D gene unclear. Germline lookup yields CDR1 WNHNN and CDR2 SYGVQD (reference sequence). V lost 6 bases, J lost 4 bases, and 12 bases lay in between. This CDR3 spans 13 amino acids. CDR3 loop: CASSRGLSYGYTF. The CDR3 DNA reads as TGCGCCAGCAGCCGGGGTCTTAGCTATGGCTACACCTTC.

This clonotype showed up many times. The genes are TRBV19 and TRBJ1-6; 7 bases match TRBD1. The CDR3 totals 15 residues. The germline CDR1 and CDR2 sequences are LNHDA and SQIVND (reference sequence). Trimming removed 6 bases from V and 9 bases from J; junction bases left unmatched: 11. The CDR3: CASRTRDSILSPLHF. CDR3 nucleotides: TGTGCCAGTAGGACCCGGGACAGCATTCTTTCACCCCTCCACTTT.

Comment on this clonotype: Since a much larger clone is just one base distant, this may be a read error. The chain couples TRBV11-2 to TRBJ2-3; D possibly corresponds to TRBD1 (6 bases). The germline V gene has CDR1 SGHAT and CDR2 FQNNGV. The CDR3 extends over 15 amino acids. The V end was cut by 3 bases, the J end by 4 bases, with 14 bases between. The CDR3 sequence is CASSLDTGYPDTQYF. In DNA, the CDR3 is TGTGCCAGCAGCTTGGACACAGGGTACCCAGATACGCAGTATTTT.